This T cell receptor (beta chain) was profiled in a study of blood T cell repertoires in COVID-19. Study information: Sources were T cells, B-cell-depleted T cells, or PBMCs; the material itself was cDNA or gDNA.

Original processing methods: Reference gene primers were amplified, and this amplification served to estimate nucleated cell counts. Using immunoSEQ multiplex PCR, the repertoire was profiled, and TCRdb retains in-frame clones only, with some absent. V, J and clone size reflect that table, while D and trimming were determined from the DNA. The table lists roughly 140,000 clones, about 81% of them singletons. The CDR3 is 10 residues long. The V end was cut by 9 bases, the J end by 9 bases, with 9 bases between. Germline assignment: CDR1 MNHEY and CDR2 SVGAGI. This rearrangement joins TRBV6-5 to TRBJ2-4; D is ambiguous. This receptor was taken from a woman older than 75 with acute or convalescent COVID-19. The sequencing input was peripheral blood. The CDR3 DNA follows: TGTGCCAGTCCGGCAGGCATTCAGTACTTC. It is translated as CASPAGIQYF.